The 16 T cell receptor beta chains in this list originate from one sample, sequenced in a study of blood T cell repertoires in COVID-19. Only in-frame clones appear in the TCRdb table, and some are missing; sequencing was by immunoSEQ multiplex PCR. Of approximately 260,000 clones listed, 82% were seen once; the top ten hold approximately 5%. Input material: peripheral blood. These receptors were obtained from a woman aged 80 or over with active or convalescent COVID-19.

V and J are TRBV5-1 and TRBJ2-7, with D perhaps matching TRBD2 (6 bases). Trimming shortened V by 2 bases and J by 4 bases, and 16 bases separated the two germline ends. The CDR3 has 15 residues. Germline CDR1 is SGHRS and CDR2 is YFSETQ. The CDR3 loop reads CASSLSGSGEYEQYF. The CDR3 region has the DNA TGCGCCAGCAGCTTATCAGGGTCGGGAGAATACGAGCAGTACTTC.

The CDR3 here is CASSVSGGEETQYF. For the CDR3, the DNA is TGTGCCAGCAGTGTGTCCGGGGGTGAGGAGACCCAGTACTTC. The chain recombines TRBV2 with TRBJ2-5, with D tentatively TRBD2 (6 bases). Germline V CDR1 and CDR2: SNHLY, FYNNEI. Trimming took off 4 bases at V and 5 bases at J, with 14 bases between the two ends. The CDR3 totals 14 residues.

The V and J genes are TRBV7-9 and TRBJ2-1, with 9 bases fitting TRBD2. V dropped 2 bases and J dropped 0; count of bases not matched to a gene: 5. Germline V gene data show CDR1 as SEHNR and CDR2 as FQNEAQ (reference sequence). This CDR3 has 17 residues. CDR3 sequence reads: CASSLRYSGSSYNEQFF. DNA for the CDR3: TGTGCCAGCAGCTTACGGTATAGCGGGAGCTCCTACAATGAGCAGTTCTTC.

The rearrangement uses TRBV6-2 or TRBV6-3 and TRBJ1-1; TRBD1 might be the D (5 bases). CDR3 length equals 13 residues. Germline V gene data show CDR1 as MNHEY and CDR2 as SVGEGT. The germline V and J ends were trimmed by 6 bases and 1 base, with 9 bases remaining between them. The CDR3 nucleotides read TGTGCCAGCAGCCCAACAGGGAACACTGAAGCTTTCTTT. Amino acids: CASSPTGNTEAFF.

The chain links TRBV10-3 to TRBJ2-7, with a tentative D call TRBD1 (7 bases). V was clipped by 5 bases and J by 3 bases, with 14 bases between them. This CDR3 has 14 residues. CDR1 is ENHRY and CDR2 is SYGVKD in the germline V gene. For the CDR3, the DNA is TGTGCCATCAGTACAGGGGACGGGGGCTACGAGCAGTACTTC. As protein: CAISTGDGGYEQYF.

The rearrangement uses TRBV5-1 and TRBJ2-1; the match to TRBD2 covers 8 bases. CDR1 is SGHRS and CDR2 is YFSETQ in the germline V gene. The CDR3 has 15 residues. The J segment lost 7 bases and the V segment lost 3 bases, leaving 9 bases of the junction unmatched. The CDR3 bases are TGCGCCAGCAGCTACGGCGGGGGGATAAGGAATGAGCAGTTCTTC. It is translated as CASSYGGGIRNEQFF.

DNA for the CDR3: TGTGCCAGCAGCTTCTTAGCGGGAGGAAACAATGAGCAGTTCTTC. It translates to CASSFLAGGNNEQFF. The chain couples TRBV5-6 to TRBJ2-1, with TRBD2 matching 10 bases. J was trimmed by 5 bases and V by 2 bases; bases with no gene match: 4. The V gene's germline CDR1 is SGHDT and CDR2 YYEEEE. The CDR3 is made up of 15 amino acids. The full variable domain, with the rest looked up from reference TRBV5-6 and TRBJ2-1, is DAGVTQSPTHLIKTRGQQVTLRCSPKSGHDTVSWYQQALGQGPQFIFQYYEEEERQRGNFPDRFSGHQFPNYSSELNVNALLLGDSALYLCASSFLAGGNNEQFFGPGTRLTVL.

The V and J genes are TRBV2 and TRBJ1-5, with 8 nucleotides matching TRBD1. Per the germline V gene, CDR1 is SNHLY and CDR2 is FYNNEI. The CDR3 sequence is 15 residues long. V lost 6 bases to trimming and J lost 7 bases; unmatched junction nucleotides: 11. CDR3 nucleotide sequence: TGTGCCAGCAGAGCCAGGACAGGGACGGGACAGCCCCAGCATTTT. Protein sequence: CASRARTGTGQPQHF.

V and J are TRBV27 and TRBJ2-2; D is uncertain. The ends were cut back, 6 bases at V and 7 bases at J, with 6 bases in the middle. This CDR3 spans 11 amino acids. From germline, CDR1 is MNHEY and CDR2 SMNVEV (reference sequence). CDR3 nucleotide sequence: TGTGCCAGCAGGTTTAGCGGGGAGCTGTTTTTT. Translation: CASRFSGELFF.

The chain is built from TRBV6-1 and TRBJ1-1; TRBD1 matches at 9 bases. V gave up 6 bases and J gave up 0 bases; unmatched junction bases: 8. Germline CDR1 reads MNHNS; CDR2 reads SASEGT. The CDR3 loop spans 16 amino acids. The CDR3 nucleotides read TGTGCCAGCAGCGAACAGGGGGCCAAAATGAACACTGAAGCTTTCTTT. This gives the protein CASSEQGAKMNTEAFF.

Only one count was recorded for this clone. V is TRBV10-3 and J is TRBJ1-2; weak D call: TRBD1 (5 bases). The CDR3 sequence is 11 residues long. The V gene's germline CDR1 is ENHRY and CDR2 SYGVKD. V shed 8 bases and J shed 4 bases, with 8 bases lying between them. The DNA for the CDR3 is TGTGCCATCTCGCAGGGCTATGGCTACACCTTC. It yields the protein CAISQGYGYTF.

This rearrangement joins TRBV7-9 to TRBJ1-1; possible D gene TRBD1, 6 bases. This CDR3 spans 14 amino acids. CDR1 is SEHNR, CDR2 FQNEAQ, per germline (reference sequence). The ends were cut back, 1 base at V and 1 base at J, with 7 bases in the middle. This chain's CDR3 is CASSLGTANTEAFF. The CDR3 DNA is TGTGCCAGCAGCTTAGGGACAGCGAACACTGAAGCTTTCTTT. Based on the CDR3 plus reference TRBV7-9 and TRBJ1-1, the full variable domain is DTGVSQNPRHKITKRGQNVTFRCDPISEHNRLYWYRQTLGQGPEFLTYFQNEAQLEKSRLLSDRFSAERPKGSFSTLEIQRTEQGDSAMYLCASSLGTANTEAFFGQGTRLTVV.

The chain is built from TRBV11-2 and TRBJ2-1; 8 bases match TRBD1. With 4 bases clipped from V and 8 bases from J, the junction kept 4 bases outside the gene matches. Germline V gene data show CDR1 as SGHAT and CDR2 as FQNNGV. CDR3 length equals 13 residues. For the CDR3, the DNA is TGTGCCAGCAGCTCGACAGGGGTAGATGAGCAGTTCTTC. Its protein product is CASSSTGVDEQFF.

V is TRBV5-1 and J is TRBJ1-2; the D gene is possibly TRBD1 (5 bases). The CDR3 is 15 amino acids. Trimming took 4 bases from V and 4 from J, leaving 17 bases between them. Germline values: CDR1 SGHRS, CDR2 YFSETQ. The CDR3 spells CASSPDGGAGYGYTF. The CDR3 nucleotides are TGCGCCAGCAGCCCGGATGGAGGGGCTGGCTATGGCTACACCTTC.

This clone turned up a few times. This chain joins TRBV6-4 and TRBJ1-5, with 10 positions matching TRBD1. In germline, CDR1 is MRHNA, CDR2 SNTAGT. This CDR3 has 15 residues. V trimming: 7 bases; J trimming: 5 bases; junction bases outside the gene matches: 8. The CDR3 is CASNAGGTGDQPQHF. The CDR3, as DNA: TGTGCCAGCAACGCCGGGGGGACAGGGGATCAGCCCCAGCATTTT.

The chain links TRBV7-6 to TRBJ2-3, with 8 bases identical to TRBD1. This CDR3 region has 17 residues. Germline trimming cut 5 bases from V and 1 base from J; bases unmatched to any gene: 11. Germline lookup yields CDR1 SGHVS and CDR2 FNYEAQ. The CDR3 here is CASSPVGTGHRTDTQYF. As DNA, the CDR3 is TGTGCCAGCAGCCCAGTAGGGACAGGACACCGCACAGATACGCAGTATTTT.